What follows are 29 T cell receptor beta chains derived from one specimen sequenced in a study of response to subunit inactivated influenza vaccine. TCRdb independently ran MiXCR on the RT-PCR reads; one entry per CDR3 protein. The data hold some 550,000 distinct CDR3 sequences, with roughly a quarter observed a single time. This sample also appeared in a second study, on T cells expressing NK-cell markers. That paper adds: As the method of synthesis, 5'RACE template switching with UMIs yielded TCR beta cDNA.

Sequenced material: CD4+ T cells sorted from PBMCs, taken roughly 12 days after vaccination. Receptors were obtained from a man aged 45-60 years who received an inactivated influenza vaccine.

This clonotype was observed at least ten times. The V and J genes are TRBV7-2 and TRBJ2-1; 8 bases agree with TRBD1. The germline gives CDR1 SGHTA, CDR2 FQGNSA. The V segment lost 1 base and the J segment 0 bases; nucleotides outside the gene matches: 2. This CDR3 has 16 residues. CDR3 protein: CASSLDGTGSYNEQFF. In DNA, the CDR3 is TGTGCCAGCAGCTTAGACGGGACAGGCTCCTACAATGAGCAGTTCTTC.

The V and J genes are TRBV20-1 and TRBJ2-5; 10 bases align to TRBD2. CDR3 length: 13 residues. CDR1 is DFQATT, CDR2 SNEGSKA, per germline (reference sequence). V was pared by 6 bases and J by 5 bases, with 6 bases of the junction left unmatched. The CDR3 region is CSAPASGSETQYF. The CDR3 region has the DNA TGCAGTGCGCCGGCTAGCGGGAGCGAGACCCAGTACTTC.

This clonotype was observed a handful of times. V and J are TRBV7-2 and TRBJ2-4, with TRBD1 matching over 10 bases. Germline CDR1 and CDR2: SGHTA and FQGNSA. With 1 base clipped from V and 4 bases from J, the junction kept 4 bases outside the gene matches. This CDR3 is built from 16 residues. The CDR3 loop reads CASSLGRTGGKNIQYF. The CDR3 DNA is TGTGCCAGCAGCTTAGGTCGGACAGGGGGTAAAAACATTCAGTACTTC.

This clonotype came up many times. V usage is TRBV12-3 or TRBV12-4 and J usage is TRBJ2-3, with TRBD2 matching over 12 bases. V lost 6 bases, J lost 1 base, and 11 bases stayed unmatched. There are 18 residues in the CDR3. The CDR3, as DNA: TGTGCCAGCAGCCCACTAGCGGGAGGCCTTCTCGGCACAGATACGCAGTATTTT. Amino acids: CASSPLAGGLLGTDTQYF.

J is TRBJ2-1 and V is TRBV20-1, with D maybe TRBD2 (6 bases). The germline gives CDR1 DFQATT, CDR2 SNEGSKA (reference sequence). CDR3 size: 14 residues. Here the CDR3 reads CRPRDGTPYNEQFF. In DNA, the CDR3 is TGCAGGCCCAGGGATGGGACTCCCTACAATGAGCAGTTCTTC.

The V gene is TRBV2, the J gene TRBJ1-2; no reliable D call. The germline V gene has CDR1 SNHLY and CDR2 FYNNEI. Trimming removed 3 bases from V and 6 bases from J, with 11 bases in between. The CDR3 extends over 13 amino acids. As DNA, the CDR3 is TGTGCCAGCAGTGATTACGAAGGGAATGGCTACACCTTC. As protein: CASSDYEGNGYTF.

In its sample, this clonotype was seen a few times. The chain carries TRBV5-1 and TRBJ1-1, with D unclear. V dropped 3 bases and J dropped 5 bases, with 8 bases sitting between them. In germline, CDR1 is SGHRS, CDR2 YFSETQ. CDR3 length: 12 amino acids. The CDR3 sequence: CASSSDVTEAFF. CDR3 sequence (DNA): TGCGCCAGCAGCTCTGACGTGACTGAAGCTTTCTTT.

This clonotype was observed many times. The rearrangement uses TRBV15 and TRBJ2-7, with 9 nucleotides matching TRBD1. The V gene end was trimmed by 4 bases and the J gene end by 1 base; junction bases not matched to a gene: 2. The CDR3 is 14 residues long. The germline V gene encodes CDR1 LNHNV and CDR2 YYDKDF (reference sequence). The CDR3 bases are TGTGCCACCAGCAAAGACAGGGGGTCCTACGAGCAGTACTTC. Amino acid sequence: CATSKDRGSYEQYF.

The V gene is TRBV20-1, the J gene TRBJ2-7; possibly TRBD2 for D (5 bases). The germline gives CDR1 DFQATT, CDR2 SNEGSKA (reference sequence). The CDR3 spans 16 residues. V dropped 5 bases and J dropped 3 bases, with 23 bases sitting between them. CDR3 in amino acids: CSAPISGKPPYYEQYF. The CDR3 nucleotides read TGCAGTGCTCCGATCTCCGGGAAACCCCCATACTACGAGCAGTACTTC.

CDR3 coding DNA: TGTGCCTGGAGTGTTCCCAGCGGGACGGCCAATGAGCAGTTCTTC. It codes for CAWSVPSGTANEQFF. The V call is TRBV30, the J call TRBJ2-1; 7 positions agree with TRBD2. Germline V gene lookup returns CDR1 GTSNPN and CDR2 SVGIG (reference sequence). There are 15 residues in the CDR3. The ends lost 0 bases at V and 6 bases at J; junction bases unmatched: 8.

The CDR3: CASSLAFLRASEETQYF. In DNA form, the CDR3 reads TGCGCCAGCAGCTTGGCCTTTTTAAGGGCTAGCGAGGAGACCCAGTACTTC. This rearrangement joins TRBV5-1 to TRBJ2-5; D perhaps matches TRBD2 (6 bases). Trimming stripped 0 bases from V and 5 bases from J, with 20 bases between. CDR1 is SGHRS, CDR2 YFSETQ, per germline. The CDR3 consists of 17 residues.

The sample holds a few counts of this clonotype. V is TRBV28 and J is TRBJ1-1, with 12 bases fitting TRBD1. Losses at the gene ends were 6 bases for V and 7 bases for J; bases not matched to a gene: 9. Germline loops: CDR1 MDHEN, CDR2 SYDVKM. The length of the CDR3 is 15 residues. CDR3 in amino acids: CASRFPGQGAGEAFF. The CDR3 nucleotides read TGTGCCAGCAGGTTCCCGGGACAGGGGGCGGGTGAAGCTTTCTTT.

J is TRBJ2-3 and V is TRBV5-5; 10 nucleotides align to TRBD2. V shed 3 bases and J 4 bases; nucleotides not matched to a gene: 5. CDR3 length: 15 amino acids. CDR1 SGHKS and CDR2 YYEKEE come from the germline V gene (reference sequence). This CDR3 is CASSSAGGLSDTQYF. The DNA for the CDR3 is TGTGCCAGCAGCTCAGCGGGGGGGCTTTCAGATACGCAGTATTTT.

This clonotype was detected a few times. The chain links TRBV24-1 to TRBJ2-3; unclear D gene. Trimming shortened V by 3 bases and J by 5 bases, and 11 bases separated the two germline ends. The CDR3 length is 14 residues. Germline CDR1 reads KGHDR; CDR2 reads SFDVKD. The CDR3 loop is CATSDVRQKDTQYF. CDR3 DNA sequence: TGTGCCACCAGTGATGTAAGACAAAAAGATACGCAGTATTTT.

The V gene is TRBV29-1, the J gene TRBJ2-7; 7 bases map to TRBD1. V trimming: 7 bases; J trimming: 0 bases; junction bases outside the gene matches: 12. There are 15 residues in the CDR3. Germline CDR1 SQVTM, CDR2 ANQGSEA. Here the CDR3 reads CSAQIGQALSYEQYF. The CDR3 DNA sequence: TGCAGCGCCCAAATCGGACAGGCCCTCTCCTACGAGCAGTACTTC.

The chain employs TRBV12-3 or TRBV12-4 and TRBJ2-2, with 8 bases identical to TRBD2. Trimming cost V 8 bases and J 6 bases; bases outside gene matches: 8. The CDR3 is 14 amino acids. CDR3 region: CASQTSGGAGELFF. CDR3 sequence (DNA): TGTGCCAGCCAAACGTCGGGAGGGGCCGGGGAGCTGTTTTTT.

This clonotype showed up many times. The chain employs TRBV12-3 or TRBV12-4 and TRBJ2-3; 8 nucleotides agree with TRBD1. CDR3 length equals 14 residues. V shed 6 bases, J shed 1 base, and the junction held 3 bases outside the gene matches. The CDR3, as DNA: TGTGCCAGCAGCCCGACAGGGGGCACAGATACGCAGTATTTT. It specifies CASSPTGGTDTQYF.

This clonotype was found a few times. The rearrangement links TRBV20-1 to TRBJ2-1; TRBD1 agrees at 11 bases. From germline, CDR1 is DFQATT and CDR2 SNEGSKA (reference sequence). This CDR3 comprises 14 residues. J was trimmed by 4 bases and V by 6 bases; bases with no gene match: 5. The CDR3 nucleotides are TGCAGTGCCCTCGGGACAGGGGGATACAATGAGCAGTTCTTC. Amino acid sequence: CSALGTGGYNEQFF.

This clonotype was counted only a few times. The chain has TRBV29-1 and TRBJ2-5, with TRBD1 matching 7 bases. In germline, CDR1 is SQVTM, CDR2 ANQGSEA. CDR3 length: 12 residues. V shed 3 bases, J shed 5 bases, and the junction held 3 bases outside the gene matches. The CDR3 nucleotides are TGCAGCGTTGATGCACAGGGGGAGACCCAGTACTTC. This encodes CSVDAQGETQYF.

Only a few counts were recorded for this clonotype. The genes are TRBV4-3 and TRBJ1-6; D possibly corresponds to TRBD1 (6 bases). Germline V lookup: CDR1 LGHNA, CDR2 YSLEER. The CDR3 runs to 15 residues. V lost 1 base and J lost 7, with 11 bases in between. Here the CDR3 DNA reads TGCGCCAGCAGCCAAGCTCGGGGGCCGAATTCACCCCTCCACTTT. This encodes CASSQARGPNSPLHF.

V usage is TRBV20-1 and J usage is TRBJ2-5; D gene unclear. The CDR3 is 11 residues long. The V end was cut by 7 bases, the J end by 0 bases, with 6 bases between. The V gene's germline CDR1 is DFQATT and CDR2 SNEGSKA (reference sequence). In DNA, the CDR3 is TGCAGTGGGTACAACCAAGAGACCCAGTACTTC. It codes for CSGYNQETQYF.

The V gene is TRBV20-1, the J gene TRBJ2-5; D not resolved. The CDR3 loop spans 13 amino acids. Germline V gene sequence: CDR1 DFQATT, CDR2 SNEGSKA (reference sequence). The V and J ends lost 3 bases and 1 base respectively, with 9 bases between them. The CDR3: CSARRATQETQYF. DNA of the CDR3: TGCAGTGCTAGGCGAGCTACCCAAGAGACCCAGTACTTC.

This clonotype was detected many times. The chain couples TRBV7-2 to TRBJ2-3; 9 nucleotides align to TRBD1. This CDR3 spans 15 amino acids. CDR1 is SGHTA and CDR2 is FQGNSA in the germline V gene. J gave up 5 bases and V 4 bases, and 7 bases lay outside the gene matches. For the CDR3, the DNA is TGTGCCAGCAGCTCCGGGACAGGGCTCAAAGATACGCAGTATTTT. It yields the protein CASSSGTGLKDTQYF.

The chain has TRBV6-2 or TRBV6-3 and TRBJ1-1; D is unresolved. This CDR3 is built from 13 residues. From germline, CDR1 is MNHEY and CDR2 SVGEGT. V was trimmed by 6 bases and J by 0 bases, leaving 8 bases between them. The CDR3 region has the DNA TGTGCCAGCAGGCCTCGCTTGAACACTGAAGCTTTCTTT. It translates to CASRPRLNTEAFF.

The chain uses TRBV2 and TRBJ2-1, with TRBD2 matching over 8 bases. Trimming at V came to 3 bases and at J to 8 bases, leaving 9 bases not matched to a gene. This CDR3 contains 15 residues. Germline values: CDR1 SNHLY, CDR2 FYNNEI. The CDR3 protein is CASSEFAGLGHEQFF. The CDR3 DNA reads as TGTGCCAGCAGTGAGTTTGCGGGACTAGGGCATGAGCAGTTCTTC.

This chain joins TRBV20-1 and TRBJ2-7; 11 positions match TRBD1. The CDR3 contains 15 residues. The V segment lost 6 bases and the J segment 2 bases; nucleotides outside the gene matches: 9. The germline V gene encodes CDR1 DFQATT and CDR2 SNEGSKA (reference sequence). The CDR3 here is CSALQPGQGAYEQYF. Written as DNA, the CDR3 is TGCAGTGCCCTACAACCGGGACAGGGGGCCTACGAGCAGTACTTC.

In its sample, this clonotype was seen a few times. The CDR3 loop reads CSVGGRPRGEVVSTDTQYF. The CDR3 bases are TGCAGCGTCGGCGGACGGCCGCGAGGGGAGGTCGTTAGCACAGATACGCAGTATTTT. V and J are TRBV29-1 and TRBJ2-3; D possibly corresponds to TRBD2 (6 bases). V lost 6 bases and J lost 0, with 28 bases in between. The CDR3 is 19 residues long. Germline CDR1 and CDR2: SQVTM and ANQGSEA.

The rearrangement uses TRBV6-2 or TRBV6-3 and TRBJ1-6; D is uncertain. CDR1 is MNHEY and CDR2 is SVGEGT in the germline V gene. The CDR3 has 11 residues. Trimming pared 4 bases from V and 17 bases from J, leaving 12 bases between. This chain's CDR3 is CASSSEFVFHF. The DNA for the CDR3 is TGTGCCAGCAGTTCGGAGTTCGTCTTCCACTTT.

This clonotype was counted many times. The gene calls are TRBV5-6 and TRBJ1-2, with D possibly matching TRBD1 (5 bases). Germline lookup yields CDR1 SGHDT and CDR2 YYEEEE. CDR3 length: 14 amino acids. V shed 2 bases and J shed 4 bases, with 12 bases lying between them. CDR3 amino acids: CASSFGRVLYGYTF. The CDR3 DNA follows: TGTGCCAGCAGCTTTGGCAGGGTTCTCTATGGCTACACCTTC. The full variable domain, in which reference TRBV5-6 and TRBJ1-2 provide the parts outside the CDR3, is DAGVTQSPTHLIKTRGQQVTLRCSPKSGHDTVSWYQQALGQGPQFIFQYYEEEERQRGNFPDRFSGHQFPNYSSELNVNALLLGDSALYLCASSFGRVLYGYTFGSGTRLTVV.